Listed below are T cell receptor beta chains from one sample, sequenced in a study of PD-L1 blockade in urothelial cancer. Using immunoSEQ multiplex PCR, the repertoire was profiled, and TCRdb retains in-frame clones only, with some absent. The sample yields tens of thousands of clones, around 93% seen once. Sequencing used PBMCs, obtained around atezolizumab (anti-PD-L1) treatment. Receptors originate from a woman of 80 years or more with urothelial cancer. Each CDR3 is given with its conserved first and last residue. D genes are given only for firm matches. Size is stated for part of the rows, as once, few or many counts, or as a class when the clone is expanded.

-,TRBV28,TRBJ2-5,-,CASSLGATGVYQETQYF,TGTGCCAGCAGTTTAGGGGCGACAGGAGTGTACCAAGAGACCCAGTACTTC
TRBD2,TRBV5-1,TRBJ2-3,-,CASSPQGSGATDTQYF,TGCGCCAGCAGTCCTCAGGGCAGCGGGGCCACAGATACGCAGTATTTT
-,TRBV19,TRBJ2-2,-,CASSISNQRGELFF,TGTGCCAGTAGTATTAGCAACCAGCGGGGGGAGCTGTTTTTT
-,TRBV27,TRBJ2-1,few,CASSFLGREQFF,TGTGCCAGCAGTTTTCTGGGCCGTGAGCAGTTCTTC
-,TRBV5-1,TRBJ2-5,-,CASSLLPGSPKETQYF,TGCGCCAGCAGCTTGCTACCAGGTTCCCCTAAAGAGACCCAGTACTTC
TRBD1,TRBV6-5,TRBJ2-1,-,CASRHPGTEEFF,TGTGCCAGCAGACATCCCGGGACAGAGGAGTTCTTC
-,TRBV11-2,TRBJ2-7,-,CASSLGADPPLEQYF,TGTGCCAGCAGCTTAGGAGCTGATCCCCCTCTCGAGCAGTACTTC
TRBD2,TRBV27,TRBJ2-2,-,CASSSPRGAREGTGELFF,TGTGCCAGCAGTTCACCCCGAGGGGCGCGGGAGGGCACCGGGGAGCTGTTTTTT
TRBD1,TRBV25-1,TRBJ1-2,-,CASSTGAPGYGYTF,TGTGCCAGCAGCACAGGGGCTCCGGGGTATGGCTACACCTTC
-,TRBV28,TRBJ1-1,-,CASSLFGGPVPEAFF,TGTGCCAGCAGTTTATTCGGAGGGCCTGTCCCTGAAGCTTTCTTT
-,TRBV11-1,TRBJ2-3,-,CASSPPLATDTQYF,TGTGCCAGCAGCCCCCCCCTTGCGACAGATACGCAGTATTTT
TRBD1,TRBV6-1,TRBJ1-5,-,CASSWGQSNQPQHF,TGTGCCAGCAGTTGGGGACAGAGCAATCAGCCCCAGCATTTT
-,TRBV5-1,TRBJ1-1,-,CASSSPVRQPNTEAFF,TGCGCCAGCAGCTCCCCAGTGCGACAGCCAAACACTGAAGCTTTCTTT
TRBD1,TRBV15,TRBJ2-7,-,CATSRYRQGGSYEQYF,TGTGCCACCAGCAGGTACAGACAGGGTGGTTCCTACGAGCAGTACTTC
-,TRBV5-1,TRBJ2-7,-,CASSLGGGKSYEQYF,TGCGCCAGCAGCTTGGGTGGCGGCAAGTCCTACGAGCAGTACTTC
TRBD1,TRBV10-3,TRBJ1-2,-,CAIDYEGTGGSGYTF,TGTGCCATCGACTACGAGGGGACAGGGGGCAGTGGCTACACCTTC
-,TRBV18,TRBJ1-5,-,CASATGFGQPQHF,TGTGCCAGCGCCACAGGGTTCGGTCAGCCCCAGCATTTT
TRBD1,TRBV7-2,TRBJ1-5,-,CASSQGGQGFFQPQHF,TGTGCCAGCAGCCAGGGGGGACAGGGCTTCTTCCAGCCCCAGCATTTT
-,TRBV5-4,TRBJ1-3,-,CASSTGLDRNTIYF,TGTGCCAGCAGTACAGGGCTCGACCGAAACACCATATATTTT
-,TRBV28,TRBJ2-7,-,CASSVTSYEQYF,TGTGCCAGCAGTGTAACATCTTACGAGCAGTACTTC
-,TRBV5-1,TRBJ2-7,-,CASSLLSHAYEQYF,TGCGCCAGCAGCTTATTGAGCCATGCCTACGAGCAGTACTTC
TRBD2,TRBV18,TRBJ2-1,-,CASSPAGALVYNEQFF,TGTGCCAGCTCACCGGCGGGAGCGTTGGTATACAATGAGCAGTTCTTC
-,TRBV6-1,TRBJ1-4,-,CAIAPGGTNEKLFF,TGTGCCATTGCCCCGGGGGGGACTAATGAAAAACTGTTTTTT
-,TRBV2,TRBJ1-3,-,CASQESIQGTNTIYF,TGTGCCAGCCAGGAGTCCATTCAGGGGACGAACACCATATATTTT
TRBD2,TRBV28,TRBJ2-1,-,CASSWTSGYNEQFF,TGTGCCAGCAGTTGGACTAGCGGCTACAATGAGCAGTTCTTC
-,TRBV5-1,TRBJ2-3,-,CASSLVGADTQYF,TGCGCCAGCAGCCTGGTCGGGGCAGATACGCAGTATTTT
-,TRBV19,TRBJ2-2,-,CASSIVGASRTGELFF,TGTGCCAGTAGTATAGTGGGGGCTAGCAGGACCGGGGAGCTGTTTTTT
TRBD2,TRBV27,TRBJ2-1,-,CASSLSGRARNEQFF,TGTGCCAGCAGTTTGAGTGGGAGGGCCAGGAATGAGCAGTTCTTC
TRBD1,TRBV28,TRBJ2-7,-,CASRPRGTGGSPGRYEQYF,TGTGCCAGCAGACCCAGGGGGACAGGGGGCTCTCCTGGGCGCTACGAGCAGTACTTC
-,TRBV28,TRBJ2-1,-,CASSLWTGYNEQFF,TGTGCCAGCAGTTTATGGACAGGTTACAATGAGCAGTTCTTC
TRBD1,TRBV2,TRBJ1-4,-,CASSPDRGSTNEKLFF,TGTGCCAGCAGTCCGGACAGGGGTTCGACTAATGAAAAACTGTTTTTT
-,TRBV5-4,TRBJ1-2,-,CASSLGPLGRINYGYTF,TGTGCCAGCAGCTTGGGCCCCTTGGGGCGGATTAACTATGGCTACACCTTC
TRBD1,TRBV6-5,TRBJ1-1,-,CASSPGTGRTEAFF,TGTGCCAGCAGTCCGGGGACAGGGCGCACTGAAGCTTTCTTT
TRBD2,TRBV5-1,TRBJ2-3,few,CASSPSGLENSYF,TGCGCCAGCAGCCCCTCGGGACTAGAAAATTCGTATTTT
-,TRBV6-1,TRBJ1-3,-,CASSDLVNTIYF,TGTGCCAGCAGTGATTTAGTAAACACCATATATTTT
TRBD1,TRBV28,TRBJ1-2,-,CASSIQGVDGYTF,TGTGCCAGCAGCATCCAGGGGGTTGATGGCTACACCTTC
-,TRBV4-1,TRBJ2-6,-,CASSQDRSPSSGANVLTF,TGCGCCAGCAGCCAAGATCGGAGCCCCAGCTCTGGGGCCAACGTCCTGACTTTC
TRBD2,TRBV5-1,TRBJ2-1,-,CASSPTSGRYNEQFF,TGCGCCAGCAGCCCCACTAGCGGGAGGTACAATGAGCAGTTCTTC
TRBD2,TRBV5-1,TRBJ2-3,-,CASSLASGGTDTQYF,TGCGCCAGCAGCCTGGCCAGCGGGGGCACAGATACGCAGTATTTT
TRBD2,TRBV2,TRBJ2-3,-,CASSGAGGITDTQYF,TGTGCCAGCAGTGGGGCGGGAGGCATCACAGATACGCAGTATTTT
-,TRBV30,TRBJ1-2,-,CAWRLAGAKLGGYTF,TGTGCCTGGAGGCTGGCGGGGGCCAAGCTGGGGGGCTACACCTTC
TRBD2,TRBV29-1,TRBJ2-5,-,CSVRSGKETQYF,TGCAGCGTTAGGAGCGGGAAAGAGACCCAGTACTTC
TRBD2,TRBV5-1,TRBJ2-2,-,CASSARLAESNTGELFF,TGCGCCAGCAGCGCGAGGCTAGCGGAGTCGAACACCGGGGAGCTGTTTTTT
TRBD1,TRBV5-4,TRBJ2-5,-,CASSPRTGGGETQYF,TGTGCCAGCAGTCCCAGGACAGGGGGCGGAGAGACCCAGTACTTC
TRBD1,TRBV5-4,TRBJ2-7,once,CASSLPGQYYEQYF,TGTGCCAGCAGCTTGCCGGGACAGTACTACGAGCAGTACTTC
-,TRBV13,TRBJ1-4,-,CASSWGPPRSPNEKLFF,TGTGCCAGCAGCTGGGGCCCTCCCCGAAGCCCTAATGAAAAACTGTTTTTT
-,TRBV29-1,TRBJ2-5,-,CSVRHRHQETQYF,TGCAGCGTCCGACACCGGCATCAAGAGACCCAGTACTTC
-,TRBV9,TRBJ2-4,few,CASSEGLLAKNIQYF,TGTGCCAGCAGCGAGGGACTCCTAGCCAAAAACATTCAGTACTTC
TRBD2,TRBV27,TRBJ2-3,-,CASSLMSVSGSTDTQYF,TGTGCCAGCAGTTTAATGTCTGTTAGCGGGAGCACAGATACGCAGTATTTT
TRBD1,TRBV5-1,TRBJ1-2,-,CASSPGQNYGYTF,TGCGCCAGCAGCCCGGGACAGAACTATGGCTACACCTTC
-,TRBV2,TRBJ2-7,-,CASSERGLSSYEQYF,TGTGCCAGCAGTGAAAGAGGGCTGAGCTCCTACGAGCAGTACTTC
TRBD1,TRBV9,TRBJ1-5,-,CASSEEGANQPQHF,TGTGCCAGCAGCGAGGAGGGGGCCAATCAGCCCCAGCATTTT
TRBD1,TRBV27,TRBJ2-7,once,CASSRQGNEQYF,TGTGCCAGCAGCCGACAGGGAAACGAGCAGTACTTC
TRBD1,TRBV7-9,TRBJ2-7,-,CASSFSERDSTYEQYF,TGTGCCAGCAGCTTTTCGGAGAGGGACAGCACCTACGAGCAGTACTTC